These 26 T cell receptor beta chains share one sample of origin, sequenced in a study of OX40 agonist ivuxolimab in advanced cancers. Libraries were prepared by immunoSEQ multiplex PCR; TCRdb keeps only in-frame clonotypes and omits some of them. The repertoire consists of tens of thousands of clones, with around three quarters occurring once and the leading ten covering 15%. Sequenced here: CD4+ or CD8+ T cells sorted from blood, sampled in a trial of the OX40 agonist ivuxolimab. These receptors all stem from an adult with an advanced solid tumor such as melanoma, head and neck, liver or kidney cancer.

CDR3 nucleotides: TGTGCCAGCAGTTTAGGTAGCATGAACACTGAAGCTTTCTTT. Amino acids: CASSLGSMNTEAFF. The chain couples TRBV6-6 to TRBJ1-1; D unresolved. Germline V gives CDR1 MNHNY, CDR2 SVGAGI (reference sequence). V lost 4 bases, J lost 0 bases, and 9 bases lay in between. This CDR3 is 14 amino acids long.

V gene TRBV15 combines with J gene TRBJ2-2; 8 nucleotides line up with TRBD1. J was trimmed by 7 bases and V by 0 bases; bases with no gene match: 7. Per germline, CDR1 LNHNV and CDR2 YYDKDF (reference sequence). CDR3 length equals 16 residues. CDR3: CATSRDRGQVGGELFF. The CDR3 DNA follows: TGTGCCACCAGCAGAGATAGGGGACAGGTCGGCGGGGAGCTGTTTTTT.

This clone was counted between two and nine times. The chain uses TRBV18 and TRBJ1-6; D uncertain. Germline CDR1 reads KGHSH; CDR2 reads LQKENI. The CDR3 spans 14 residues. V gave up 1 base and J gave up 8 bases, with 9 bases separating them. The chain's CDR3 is CASSPLRQDSPLHF. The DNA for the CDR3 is TGTGCCAGCTCACCACTTCGGCAGGATTCACCCCTCCACTTT.

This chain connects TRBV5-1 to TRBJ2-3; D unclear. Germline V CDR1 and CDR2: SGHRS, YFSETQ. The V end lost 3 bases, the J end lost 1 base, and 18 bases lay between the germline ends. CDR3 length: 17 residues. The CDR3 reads CASSYTNSQGGTDTQYF. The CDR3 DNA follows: TGCGCCAGCAGCTACACCAACAGCCAAGGTGGCACAGATACGCAGTATTTT.

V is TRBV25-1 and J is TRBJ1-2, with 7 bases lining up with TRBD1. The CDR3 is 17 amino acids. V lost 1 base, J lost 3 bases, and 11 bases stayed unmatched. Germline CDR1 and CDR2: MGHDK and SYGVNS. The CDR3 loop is CASSESSWTGTHYGYTF. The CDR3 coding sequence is TGTGCCAGCAGTGAATCTTCTTGGACAGGAACTCACTATGGCTACACCTTC.

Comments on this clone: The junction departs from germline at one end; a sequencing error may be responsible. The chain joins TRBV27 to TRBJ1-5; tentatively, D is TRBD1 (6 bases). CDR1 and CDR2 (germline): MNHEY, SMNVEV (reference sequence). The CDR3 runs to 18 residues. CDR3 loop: CASSLRGDPDKTLQLQHF. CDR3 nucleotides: TGTGCCAGCAGTTTAAGGGGGGACCCAGACAAAACACTTCAGCTCCAGCATTTT.

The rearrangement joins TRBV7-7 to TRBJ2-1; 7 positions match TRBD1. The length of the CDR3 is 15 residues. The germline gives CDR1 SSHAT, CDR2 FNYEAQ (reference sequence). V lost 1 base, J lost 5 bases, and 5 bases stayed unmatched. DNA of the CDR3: TGTGCCAGCAGCTTAGACAGGGGCCTGAACAATGAGCAGTTCTTC. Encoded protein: CASSLDRGLNNEQFF.

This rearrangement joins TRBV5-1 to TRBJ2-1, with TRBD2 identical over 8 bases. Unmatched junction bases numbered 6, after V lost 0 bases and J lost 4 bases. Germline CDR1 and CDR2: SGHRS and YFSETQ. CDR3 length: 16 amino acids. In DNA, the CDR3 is TGCGCCAGCAGCTTGGAGTTGGGACTAGGTTACAATGAGCAGTTCTTC. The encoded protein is CASSLELGLGYNEQFF.

CDR3 bases: TGTGCCAGTAGTATAGTCGGGAACTATGGCTACACCTTC. It yields the protein CASSIVGNYGYTF. This chain uses TRBV19 with TRBJ1-2; D is undetermined. V was pared by 1 base and J by 2 bases, with 5 bases between. CDR3 size: 13 residues. Germline-derived CDR1 and CDR2 are LNHDA and SQIVND (reference sequence).

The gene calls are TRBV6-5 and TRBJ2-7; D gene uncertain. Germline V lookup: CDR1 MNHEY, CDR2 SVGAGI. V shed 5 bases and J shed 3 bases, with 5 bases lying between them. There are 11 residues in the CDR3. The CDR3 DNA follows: TGTGCCAGCAGTAACAACTACGAGCAGTACTTC. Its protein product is CASSNNYEQYF.

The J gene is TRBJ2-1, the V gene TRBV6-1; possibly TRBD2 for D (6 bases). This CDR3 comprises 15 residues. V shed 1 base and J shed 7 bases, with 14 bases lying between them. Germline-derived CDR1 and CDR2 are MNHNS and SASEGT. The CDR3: CASSEEWGVTNEQFF. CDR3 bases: TGTGCCAGCAGTGAAGAGTGGGGGGTCACGAATGAGCAGTTCTTC.

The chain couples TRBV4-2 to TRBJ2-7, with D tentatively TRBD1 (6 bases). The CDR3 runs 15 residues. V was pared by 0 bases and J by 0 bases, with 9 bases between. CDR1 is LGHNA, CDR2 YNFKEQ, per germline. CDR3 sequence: CASSQDWDNSYEQYF. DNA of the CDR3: TGTGCCAGCAGCCAAGATTGGGACAACTCCTACGAGCAGTACTTC.

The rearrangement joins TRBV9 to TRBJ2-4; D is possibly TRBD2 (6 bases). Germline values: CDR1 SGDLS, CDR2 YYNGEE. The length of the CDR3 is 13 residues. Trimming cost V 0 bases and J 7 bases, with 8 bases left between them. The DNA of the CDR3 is TGTGCCAGCAGCGTAGATGGAGGGAACATTCAGTACTTC. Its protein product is CASSVDGGNIQYF.

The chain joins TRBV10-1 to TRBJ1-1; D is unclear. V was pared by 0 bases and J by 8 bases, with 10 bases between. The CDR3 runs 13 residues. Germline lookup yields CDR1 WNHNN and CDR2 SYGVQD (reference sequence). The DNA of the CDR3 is TGCGCCAGCAGTGAGTCTGATGTGTTAGAAGCTTTCTTT. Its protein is CASSESDVLEAFF.

The CDR3, as DNA: TGTGCCACCTCCCCGTGGGACAGGACGAACACTGAAGCTTTCTTT. Encoded protein: CATSPWDRTNTEAFF. V and J are TRBV5-6 and TRBJ1-1; TRBD1 matches 8 bases. The trim removed 9 bases at V and 1 base at J, leaving 11 bases unmatched. The CDR3 spans 15 residues. Germline assignment: CDR1 SGHDT and CDR2 YYEEEE.

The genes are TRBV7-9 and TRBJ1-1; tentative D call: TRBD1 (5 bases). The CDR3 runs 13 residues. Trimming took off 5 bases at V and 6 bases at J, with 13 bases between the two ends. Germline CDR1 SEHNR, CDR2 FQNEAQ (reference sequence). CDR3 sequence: CASSLERGSEAFF. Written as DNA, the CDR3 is TGTGCCAGCAGCCTAGAGCGGGGGTCTGAAGCTTTCTTT.

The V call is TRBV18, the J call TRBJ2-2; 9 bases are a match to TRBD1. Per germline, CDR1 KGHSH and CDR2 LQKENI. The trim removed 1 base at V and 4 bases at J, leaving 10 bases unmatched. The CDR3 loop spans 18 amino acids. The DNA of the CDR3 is TGTGCCAGCTCACCACGATCAACCGGGACAGGGACCACCGGGGAGCTGTTTTTT. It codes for CASSPRSTGTGTTGELFF.

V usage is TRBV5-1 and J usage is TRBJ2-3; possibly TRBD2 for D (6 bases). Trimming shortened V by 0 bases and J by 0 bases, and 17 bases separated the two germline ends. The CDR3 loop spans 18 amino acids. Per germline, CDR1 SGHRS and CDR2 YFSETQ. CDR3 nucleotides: TGCGCCAGCAGCTTGGGTAGGGCAGGAGGGGTAAGCACAGATACGCAGTATTTT. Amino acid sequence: CASSLGRAGGVSTDTQYF.

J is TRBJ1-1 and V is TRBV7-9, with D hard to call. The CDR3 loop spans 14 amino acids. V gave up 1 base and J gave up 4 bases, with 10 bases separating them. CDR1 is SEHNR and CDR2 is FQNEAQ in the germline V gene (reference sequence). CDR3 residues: CASSLVSMGTEAFF. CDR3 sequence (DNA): TGTGCCAGCAGCTTAGTTTCCATGGGCACTGAAGCTTTCTTT.

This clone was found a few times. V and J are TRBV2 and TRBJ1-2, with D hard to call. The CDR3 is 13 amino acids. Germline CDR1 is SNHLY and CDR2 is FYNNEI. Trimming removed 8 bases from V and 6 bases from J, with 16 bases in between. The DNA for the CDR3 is TGTGCCAGCTCTTCCCTCACCTCCCATGGCTACACCTTC. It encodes CASSSLTSHGYTF. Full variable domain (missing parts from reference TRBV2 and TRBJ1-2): EPEVTQTPSHQVTQMGQEVILRCVPISNHLYFYWYRQILGQKVEFLVSFYNNEISEKSEIFDDQFSVERPDGSNFTLKIRSTKLEDSAMYFCASSSLTSHGYTFGSGTRLTVV.

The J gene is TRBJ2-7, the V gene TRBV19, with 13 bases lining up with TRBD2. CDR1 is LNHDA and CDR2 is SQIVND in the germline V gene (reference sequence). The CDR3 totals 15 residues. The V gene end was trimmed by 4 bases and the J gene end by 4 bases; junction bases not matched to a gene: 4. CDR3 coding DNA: TGTGCCAGTAGTACGGGACTAGCGGGGATGTACGAGCAGTACTTC. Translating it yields CASSTGLAGMYEQYF.

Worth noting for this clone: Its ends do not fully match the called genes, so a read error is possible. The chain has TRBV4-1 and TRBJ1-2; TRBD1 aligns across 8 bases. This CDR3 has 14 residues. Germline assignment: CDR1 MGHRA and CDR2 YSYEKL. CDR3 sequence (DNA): TGTGCCAGCAGCAGTCAGGGGGCCCACTATGGCTACACCTTC. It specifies CASSSQGAHYGYTF.

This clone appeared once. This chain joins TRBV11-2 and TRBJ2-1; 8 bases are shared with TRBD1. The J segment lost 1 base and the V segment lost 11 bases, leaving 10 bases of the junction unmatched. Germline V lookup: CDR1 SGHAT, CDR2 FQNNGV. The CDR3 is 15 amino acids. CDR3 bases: TGTGCCGGAAGCGGTAACAGGGGGTCCTACAATGAGCAGTTCTTC. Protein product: CAGSGNRGSYNEQFF.

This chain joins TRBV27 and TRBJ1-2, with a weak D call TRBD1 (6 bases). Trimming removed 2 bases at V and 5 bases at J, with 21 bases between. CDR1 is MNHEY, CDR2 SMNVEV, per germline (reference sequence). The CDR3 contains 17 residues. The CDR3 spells CASSLTGKRVDGYGYTF. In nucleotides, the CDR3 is TGTGCCAGCAGTTTAACAGGGAAAAGGGTAGACGGGTATGGCTACACCTTC.

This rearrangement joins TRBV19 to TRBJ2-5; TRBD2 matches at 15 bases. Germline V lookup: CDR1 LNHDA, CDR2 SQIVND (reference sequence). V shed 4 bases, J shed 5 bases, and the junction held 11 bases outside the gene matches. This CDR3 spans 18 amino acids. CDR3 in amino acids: CASSTGLAGGYRLETQYF. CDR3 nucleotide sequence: TGTGCCAGTAGTACGGGACTAGCGGGGGGCTACCGTTTGGAGACCCAGTACTTC. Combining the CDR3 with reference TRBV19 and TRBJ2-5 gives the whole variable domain DGGITQSPKYLFRKEGQNVTLSCEQNLNHDAMYWYRQDPGQGLRLIYYSQIVNDFQKGDIAEGYSVSREKKESFPLTVTSAQKNPTAFYLCASSTGLAGGYRLETQYFGPGTRLLVL.

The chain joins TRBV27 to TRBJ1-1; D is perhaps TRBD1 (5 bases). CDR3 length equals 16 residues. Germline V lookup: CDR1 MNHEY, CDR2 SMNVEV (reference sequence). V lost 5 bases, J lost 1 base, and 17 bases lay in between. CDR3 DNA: TGTGCCAGCAGTACCGGGACGGGGGGGTCGAACACTGAAGCTTTCTTT. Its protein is CASSTGTGGSNTEAFF.